These 9 T cell receptor beta chains were sequenced from one sample in a study of regulatory and conventional T cells in breast cancer (dated by TCRdb to 2013 to 2016). Library preparation was by PCR. For sequencing, a 454 GS FLX Titanium was employed. TCRdb handled the public reads itself, with Q25 trimming in fastp and clone calling in MiXCR, and kept productive beta chains. Entries that share a CDR3 protein sequence are merged under the most common genes and DNA. This sample is represented by over a thousand distinct CDR3 sequences; approximately 78% of them were singletons. Of the sample, about 4.1% falls within the top ten clones. Sequences were obtained from regulatory T cells from blood. These receptors came from a male donor in good health.

This chain uses TRBV29-1 with TRBJ1-1; D is unresolved. The CDR3 length is 11 residues. V shed 4 bases and J shed 1 base, with 4 bases lying between them. In germline, CDR1 is SQVTM, CDR2 ANQGSEA. CDR3 sequence reads: CSVGENTEAFF. The CDR3, as DNA: TGCAGCGTTGGGGAGAACACTGAAGCTTTCTTT. Drawing the rest from reference TRBV29-1 and TRBJ1-1, the complete variable domain is SAVISQKPSRDICQRGTSLTIQCQVDSQVTMMFWYRQQPGQSLTLIATANQGSEATYESGFVIDKFPISRPNLTFSTLTVSNMSPEDSSIYLCSVGENTEAFFGQGTRLTVV.

The V and J genes are TRBV5-6 and TRBJ2-7; D is ambiguous. The V and J ends lost 0 bases and 2 bases respectively, with 6 bases between them. In germline, CDR1 is SGHDT, CDR2 YYEEEE. The CDR3 has 13 residues. In DNA form, the CDR3 reads TGTGCCAGCAGCTTGGTGCCCACCTACGAGCAGTACTTC. Protein product: CASSLVPTYEQYF.

The genes are TRBV28 and TRBJ2-1; D is undetermined. Trimming left V 8 bases short and J 9 bases short, with 8 bases between. CDR1 and CDR2 (germline): MDHEN, SYDVKM. This CDR3 spans 10 amino acids. The chain's CDR3 is CASGRGEQFF. The CDR3 DNA follows: TGTGCCAGCGGCCGCGGTGAGCAGTTCTTC.

This clonotype was counted only a few times. The chain has TRBV12-3 or TRBV12-4 and TRBJ1-5, with 7 bases lining up with TRBD1. The V segment lost 8 bases and the J segment 4 bases; nucleotides outside the gene matches: 2. CDR3 size: 12 residues. The CDR3 DNA is TGTGCCAGCGGGGGACAGAATCAGCCCCAGCATTTT. This gives the protein CASGGQNQPQHF.

The rearrangement links TRBV6-2 or TRBV6-3 to TRBJ2-1, with TRBD1 as a possible D gene (5 bases). CDR3 length equals 11 residues. Germline CDR1 reads MNHEY; CDR2 reads SVGEGT. V was trimmed by 4 bases and J by 11 bases, leaving 9 bases between them. The CDR3 region has the DNA TGTGCCAGCAGTTCAGGGTATAAGCAGTTCTTC. It codes for CASSSGYKQFF.

The chain joins TRBV6-6 to TRBJ1-1, with 12 nucleotides matching TRBD1. This CDR3 comprises 15 residues. Germline CDR1 is MNHNY and CDR2 is SVGAGI (reference sequence). V dropped 5 bases and J dropped 5; count of bases not matched to a gene: 6. The CDR3 here is CASSAGQGARTEAFF. The CDR3 nucleotides read TGTGCCAGCAGTGCGGGACAGGGGGCCAGAACTGAAGCTTTCTTT.

This sequence joins TRBV20-1 and TRBJ1-1; D is undetermined. V shed 2 bases and J shed 0 bases, with 25 bases lying between them. This CDR3 region has 19 residues. Germline assignment: CDR1 DFQATT and CDR2 SNEGSKA (reference sequence). CDR3 DNA sequence: TGCAGTGCTAGACTACTAAGGAGTGGCACAAGTCCGATGAACACTGAAGCTTTCTTT. Residues: CSARLLRSGTSPMNTEAFF.

This sequence joins TRBV20-1 and TRBJ1-2; a weak D match, TRBD1 (5 bases). Germline V gives CDR1 DFQATT, CDR2 SNEGSKA (reference sequence). V was trimmed by 6 bases and J by 4 bases, leaving 15 bases between them. This CDR3 region has 13 residues. The CDR3: CSALQGSVYGYTF. In nucleotides, the CDR3 is TGCAGTGCCCTTCAGGGAAGTGTCTATGGCTACACCTTC.

The CDR3 loop is CASSFGEGNQPQHF. DNA for the CDR3: TGTGCCAGCAGTTTCGGAGAGGGCAATCAGCCCCAGCATTTT. V and J are TRBV28 and TRBJ1-5; D is undetermined. Germline CDR1 reads MDHEN; CDR2 reads SYDVKM. CDR3 length equals 14 residues. Trimming removed 3 bases at V and 2 bases at J, with 8 bases between.